This T cell receptor (beta chain) was identified in a study of blood T cell repertoires in COVID-19. Background on the study: Acute and convalescent COVID-19 samples came from the United States, Italy and Spain. T cells, B-cell-depleted T cells, or PBMCs provided the cDNA or gDNA that served as material.

Germline loops: CDR1 MDHEN, CDR2 SYDVKM. The V and J ends lost 6 bases and 7 bases, in that order; junction bases with no gene match: 7. The CDR3 runs 14 residues. Original methodology: Reference gene primer amplification gave estimated nucleated cell counts. Generated by immunoSEQ multiplex PCR, the TCRdb table keeps only in-frame clones and is missing some. That table furnishes V, J and clone size, whereas the DNA furnished D and trimming. This sample has 99,000 or so clones, with about 88% found just once. In its sample, this clone was seen once. This clonotype was sampled from a human donor in a cohort sampled during active COVID-19. Sequencing used peripheral blood. The chain employs TRBV28 and TRBJ1-4; 8 nucleotides agree with TRBD1. The CDR3 loop reads CASSPGGAGEKLFF. The CDR3 DNA sequence: TGTGCCAGCAGCCCAGGGGGCGCGGGTGAAAAACTGTTTTTT.